These T cell receptor beta chains were read from a single sample in a study of breast tumors, draining lymph nodes, adjacent tissues. TCRdb re-derived calls from the multiplex PCR reads in MiXCR, one entry per CDR3 protein. The sample includes 150,000 to 250,000 distinct CDR3 sequences, 25% to 40% seen only once; the top ten take 4% to 5.5%. The sequenced sample consisted of axillary lymph node tissue. The receptors here all came from a female donor with breast cancer. Some clones in this sample may be carry-over from other donors' samples. Each CDR3 is given with its conserved first and last residue. A D gene is named only where the DNA matches it firmly. Rows may omit the clone size; those that give it use once, few, many or a size class.

DNA | CDR3 | size | J | V | D
TGTGCCACCAGTGAAGGGGGGGCAGGGCTGGAGACCCAGTACTTC | CATSEGGAGLETQYF | many | TRBJ2-5 | TRBV24-1 | -
TGTGCCAGCAGCTTAGTGGGGGGGGGACTCGCCAAAGAGCCCCAGTACTTC | CASSLVGGGLAKEPQYF | - | TRBJ2-5 | TRBV7-3 | TRBD2
TGTGCCAGCAGTCACGGGGGGGTTGATTCACCCCTCCACTTT | CASSHGGVDSPLHF | many | TRBJ1-6 | TRBV6-5 | -
TGTGCCAGCAGTTTAATAGCGAAGGTGGGCGAGCAGTACTTC | CASSLIAKVGEQYF | many | TRBJ2-7 | TRBV28 | -
TGTGCCAGCAGGCGGGGGACTGATGAAAAACTGTTTTTT | CASRRGTDEKLFF | many | TRBJ1-4 | TRBV7-2 | -
TGTGCCAGCAGTACTCGGACACCCGGGGACTATGGCTACACCTTC | CASSTRTPGDYGYTF | many | TRBJ1-2 | TRBV12-3/TRBV12-4 | -
TGCAGCTTCCCGGGACTAGCGGGAGCCCACCGAGATACGCAGTATTTT | CSFPGLAGAHRDTQYF | - | TRBJ2-3 | TRBV29-1 | TRBD2
TGTGCCAGCAGGGAGGTACTTTTCAATCAGCCCCAGCATTTT | CASREVLFNQPQHF | many | TRBJ1-5 | TRBV6-1 | -
TGTGCCAGCATAGGAAGCCATACGCAGTATTTT | CASIGSHTQYF | many | TRBJ2-3 | TRBV25-1 | -
TGTGCCATCAGTGAGTCGATTGCGGGGGGGGAGCTGTTTTTT | CAISESIAGGELFF | many | TRBJ2-2 | TRBV10-3 | -
TGTGCCAGCAGCCAGCGGACCTACGAGCAGTACTTC | CASSQRTYEQYF | many | TRBJ2-7 | TRBV3-1 | -
TGTGCCAGCAGCCACAGGGGCTACTCCTACGAGCAGTACTTC | CASSHRGYSYEQYF | - | TRBJ2-7 | TRBV7-2 | TRBD1
TGTGCCAGCAGCCCAGCAGACAGGGGGCTCAACAATTCACCCCTCCACTTT | CASSPADRGLNNSPLHF | few | TRBJ1-6 | TRBV6-6 | TRBD1
TGTGCCAGCAGTGAATCGAGGGGCACTGAAGCTTTCTTT | CASSESRGTEAFF | - | TRBJ1-1 | TRBV2 | -
TGTGCCAGCGGACCGGGGGTATCTGGAAACACCATATATTTT | CASGPGVSGNTIYF | many | TRBJ1-3 | TRBV9 | -
TGTGCCAGCAGTTCCCGACCCACCAGTCAGTACGAGCAGTACTTC | CASSSRPTSQYEQYF | many | TRBJ2-7 | TRBV2 | -
TGTGCCAGCAGTTCCTCGACCTACGAGCAGTACTTC | CASSSSTYEQYF | many | TRBJ2-7 | TRBV28 | -
TGTGCCAGCAGCTTGCTGGGACTACTAACCAGTGCGGGAGAGACCCAGTACTTC | CASSLLGLLTSAGETQYF | many | TRBJ2-5 | TRBV5-6 | TRBD2
TGCAGTGCTAGAGGCAGGGGGGTTTACGGCGAGCAGTACTTC | CSARGRGVYGEQYF | - | TRBJ2-7 | TRBV20-1 | -
TGTGCAACCCGTGGAGCAGATACGCAGTATTTT | CATRGADTQYF | many | TRBJ2-3 | TRBV6-1 | -
TGTGCCAGCAGGTCAGACAGGCTCTCTGGGGCCAACGTCCTGACTTTC | CASRSDRLSGANVLTF | many | TRBJ2-6 | TRBV6-5 | -
TGTGCCAGCAGCTTACGGGCCGGAGGGGGGCTCAGCACCGGGGAGCTGTTTTTT | CASSLRAGGGLSTGELFF | many | TRBJ2-2 | TRBV7-3 | -
TGTGCCAGCAGATCAGCGGGGGGAACCTCCGAGCAGTACTTC | CASRSAGGTSEQYF | many | TRBJ2-7 | TRBV7-9 | TRBD2
TGTGCCACCAGCAGTTCCCGGGGGGCCTCTGGGGCCAACGTCCTGACTTTC | CATSSSRGASGANVLTF | many | TRBJ2-6 | TRBV15 | -
TGCAGTGCTTCCCGGAATGACAGGGACTATGGCTACACCTTC | CSASRNDRDYGYTF | many | TRBJ1-2 | TRBV20-1 | TRBD1
TGCAGCGTCGGACTAGCGGGAATGGGCACAGATACGCAGTATTTT | CSVGLAGMGTDTQYF | many | TRBJ2-3 | TRBV29-1 | TRBD2
TGTGCCAGCAGTCTTAATGACCCCCAGGCTTTCTTT | CASSLNDPQAFF | few | TRBJ1-1 | TRBV7-2 | -
TGTGCCACCAATAGGGGAGGCCGGGCCCCTATCGATCTCCGGGAGCTGTTTTTT | CATNRGGRAPIDLRELFF | once | TRBJ2-2 | TRBV7-9 | -
TGTGCCAGCAGCTTAGTACGTGGGAACACCGGGGAGCTGTTTTTT | CASSLVRGNTGELFF | many | TRBJ2-2 | TRBV11-3 | -
TGTGCCAGCAGCTCAAGGGGTATTGGAGAGACCCAGTACTTC | CASSSRGIGETQYF | many | TRBJ2-5 | TRBV7-2 | -
TGCAGCAGTGAGGAGGAAAGGTGGAAGCCCCAGCATTTT | CSSEEERWKPQHF | - | TRBJ1-5 | TRBV29-1 | -
TGTGCCAGTAGTTCCGCCGGGACAGGGGGCAATCAGCCCCAGCATTTT | CASSSAGTGGNQPQHF | many | TRBJ1-5 | TRBV19 | TRBD1
TGCGCCAGCAGTGAGCAAGGACTAGCAGCTAGCACAGATACGCAGTATTTT | CASSEQGLAASTDTQYF | - | TRBJ2-3 | TRBV10-1 | TRBD2
TGCAGTGCTAGAGAGGGCAGAACCAAAACCATTCAGTACTTC | CSAREGRTKTIQYF | few | TRBJ2-4 | TRBV20-1 | -
TGTGCCTGGAGTGTACGGGACAGGGTGTTGAATACGCAGTATTTT | CAWSVRDRVLNTQYF | many | TRBJ2-3 | TRBV30 | TRBD1
TGTGCCATCAGTGACCCGACAGATACGCAGTATTTT | CAISDPTDTQYF | - | TRBJ2-3 | TRBV10-3 | -
TGTGCCAGCAGTTTCAGGCAGGGGGCTGAAAAACTGTTTTTT | CASSFRQGAEKLFF | many | TRBJ1-4 | TRBV12-3/TRBV12-4 | TRBD1
TGCAGCGTTGACAACAGGCTGACTAACTATGGCTACACCTTC | CSVDNRLTNYGYTF | - | TRBJ1-2 | TRBV29-1 | -
TGCAGTGCTAGTAGTGTAGTGGGACTTCGAGCCAAAAACATTCAGTACTTC | CSASSVVGLRAKNIQYF | few | TRBJ2-4 | TRBV20-1 | -
TGCGCCAGCAGGACTCAGTCCCAAGAGACCCAGTACTTC | CASRTQSQETQYF | many | TRBJ2-5 | TRBV10-2 | -
TGTGCCAGTAGTATAGGTGGGACAGCGCCGGGACGTTACACCTTC | CASSIGGTAPGRYTF | - | TRBJ1-2 | TRBV19 | TRBD1